The 20 T cell receptor beta chains in this list originate from one sample, sequenced in a study of T cell repertoires in cytomegalovirus infection. TCRdb re-derived calls from the reads in MiXCR, one entry per CDR3 protein. The sample includes about 140,000 distinct CDR3 sequences, roughly 6% of them seen just once. The sequenced material came from PBMCs. The receptors come from a human donor in good health (CMV status not recorded). Some clones in this sample may be carry-over from other donors' samples.

The chain employs TRBV2 and TRBJ1-2; TRBD1 matches at 9 bases. The trim removed 3 bases at V and 2 bases at J, leaving 1 base unmatched. Germline V gene sequence: CDR1 SNHLY, CDR2 FYNNEI. This CDR3 comprises 14 residues. CDR3 DNA sequence: TGTGCCAGCAGTGACGGACAGGGGAACTATGGCTACACCTTC. Protein sequence: CASSDGQGNYGYTF.

The CDR3 region is CASSEYNEQFF. The CDR3 coding sequence is TGTGCCAGCAGTGAATACAATGAGCAGTTCTTC. V gene TRBV25-1 combines with J gene TRBJ2-1; D is ambiguous. The CDR3 spans 11 residues. The germline CDR1 and CDR2 sequences are MGHDK and SYGVNS. V was trimmed by 0 bases and J by 6 bases, leaving 0 bases between them. Drawing the rest from reference TRBV25-1 and TRBJ2-1, the complete variable domain is EADIYQTPRYLVIGTGKKITLECSQTMGHDKMYWYQQDPGMELHLIHYSYGVNSTEKGDLSSESTVSRIRTEHFPLTLESARPSHTSQYLCASSEYNEQFFGPGTRLTVL.

This clonotype came up many times. The chain carries TRBV20-1 and TRBJ1-1; TRBD1 is a possible D gene (5 bases). Trimming removed 1 base at V and 1 base at J, with 16 bases between. This CDR3 region has 16 residues. CDR1 DFQATT and CDR2 SNEGSKA come from the germline V gene (reference sequence). CDR3 nucleotides: TGCAGTGCTAGAGGTATAGGGACGGAGAAGAACACTGAAGCTTTCTTT. Translated, it gives CSARGIGTEKNTEAFF.

The gene calls are TRBV27 and TRBJ2-5, with 8 bases aligning to TRBD2. This CDR3 has 12 amino acids. V gave up 10 bases and J gave up 9 bases; unmatched junction bases: 10. CDR1 MNHEY and CDR2 SMNVEV come from the germline V gene (reference sequence). The CDR3 DNA is TGTGCCACCGGGACTAGGGGCGGCGCCCAGTACTTC. Amino acid sequence: CATGTRGGAQYF.

This clonotype showed up just a few times. This chain uses TRBV20-1 with TRBJ1-5; a possible D gene is TRBD1 (5 bases). V lost 2 bases and J 3 bases, leaving 8 bases between the germline ends. Germline V gives CDR1 DFQATT, CDR2 SNEGSKA (reference sequence). CDR3 size: 13 residues. DNA for the CDR3: TGCAGTGCTAGACAGGGTTACAATCAGCCCCAGCATTTT. Translation: CSARQGYNQPQHF.

This clonotype was detected only a few times. The chain carries TRBV20-1 and TRBJ1-1; D unresolved. The CDR3 has 13 amino acids. CDR1 and CDR2 from the germline V gene are DFQATT and SNEGSKA (reference sequence). The V and J ends lost 2 bases and 0 bases respectively, with 7 bases between them. The CDR3 here is CSARNPLNTEAFF. The CDR3 DNA reads TGCAGTGCTAGAAACCCACTGAACACTGAAGCTTTCTTT.

This clonotype appeared many times. The rearrangement links TRBV19 to TRBJ2-1, with TRBD2 identical over 9 bases. Germline V CDR1 and CDR2: LNHDA, SQIVND (reference sequence). This CDR3 spans 16 amino acids. V gave up 10 bases and J gave up 1 base; unmatched junction bases: 11. CDR3 amino acids: CATNPKRGVSYNEQFF. The CDR3 region has the DNA TGTGCCACCAACCCCAAGCGGGGGGTTTCCTACAATGAGCAGTTCTTC.

There are many counts of this clonotype. The rearrangement joins TRBV29-1 to TRBJ2-1; 9 nucleotides line up with TRBD1. V dropped 6 bases and J dropped 7; count of bases not matched to a gene: 10. CDR1 and CDR2 (germline): SQVTM, ANQGSEA. There are 14 residues in the CDR3. The chain's CDR3 is CSVGTGGYGNEQFF. The CDR3 bases are TGCAGCGTAGGAACAGGGGGCTATGGGAATGAGCAGTTCTTC.

V is TRBV28 and J is TRBJ1-5, with D possibly matching TRBD1 (6 bases). Germline CDR1 reads MDHEN; CDR2 reads SYDVKM. CDR3 length: 16 residues. V was cut by 5 bases and J by 0 bases, with 14 bases left in between. The CDR3 is CASSPGGAGSNQPQHF. The CDR3 bases are TGTGCCAGCAGTCCCGGGGGGGCGGGTAGCAATCAGCCCCAGCATTTT. Full variable domain (outside the CDR3, taken from reference TRBV28 and TRBJ1-5): DVKVTQSSRYLVKRTGEKVFLECVQDMDHENMFWYRQDPGLGLRLIYFSYDVKMKEKGDIPEGYSVSREKKERFSLILESASTNQTSMYLCASSPGGAGSNQPQHFGDGTRLSIL.

This clonotype was counted at least ten times. The rearrangement links TRBV7-9 to TRBJ2-5; a possible D gene is TRBD1 (5 bases). Germline V gene sequence: CDR1 SEHNR, CDR2 FQNEAQ (reference sequence). V gave up 7 bases and J gave up 2 bases, with 14 bases separating them. This CDR3 spans 14 amino acids. This chain's CDR3 is CASTKMTDQETQYF. The DNA for the CDR3 is TGTGCCAGCACGAAGATGACAGATCAAGAGACCCAGTACTTC. Together with reference TRBV7-9 and TRBJ2-5, the CDR3 gives the full variable domain: DTGVSQNPRHKITKRGQNVTFRCDPISEHNRLYWYRQTLGQGPEFLTYFQNEAQLEKSRLLSDRFSAERPKGSFSTLEIQRTEQGDSAMYLCASTKMTDQETQYFGPGTRLLVL.

This clonotype was seen repeatedly, ten times or more. V is TRBV11-2 and J is TRBJ2-7, with TRBD2 as a possible D gene (6 bases). Germline V gene data show CDR1 as SGHAT and CDR2 as FQNNGV. V was clipped by 3 bases and J by 2 bases, with 8 bases between them. The CDR3 totals 13 residues. The CDR3 DNA is TGTGCCAGCAGCTTGGGACTGCCCTACGAGCAGTACTTC. It translates to CASSLGLPYEQYF.

This clonotype was picked up many times. This chain links TRBV7-9 with TRBJ2-5, with unresolved D. The germline gives CDR1 SEHNR, CDR2 FQNEAQ (reference sequence). CDR3 length: 15 amino acids. V lost 1 base and J 0 bases, leaving 9 bases between the germline ends. CDR3 DNA: TGTGCCAGCAGCTTAGTTACAGACCACCAAGAGACCCAGTACTTC. Translating it yields CASSLVTDHQETQYF.

This clonotype was seen at least ten times. V gene TRBV7-2 combines with J gene TRBJ2-5; 8 bases line up with TRBD2. After removal of 4 bases from V and 5 bases from J, the junction contained 15 bases not matched to a gene. The CDR3 totals 17 residues. Germline V CDR1 and CDR2: SGHTA, FQGNSA. As DNA, the CDR3 is TGTGCCAGCAGCTCCTCCGTTCTCGGGGGGGCCGATGAGACCCAGTACTTC. It yields the protein CASSSSVLGGADETQYF.

This clonotype was found a few times. The chain uses TRBV2 and TRBJ1-2; 7 bases match TRBD1. CDR1 and CDR2 (germline): SNHLY, FYNNEI. CDR3 length equals 15 residues. With 5 bases clipped from V and 2 bases from J, the junction kept 8 bases outside the gene matches. CDR3 coding DNA: TGTGCCAGCAGTTGGGTTACAGGGGCCAACTATGGCTACACCTTC. Translation: CASSWVTGANYGYTF.

This clonotype was recorded many times. The V and J genes are TRBV7-2 and TRBJ1-1; TRBD1 matches at 8 bases. The CDR3 totals 14 residues. CDR1 SGHTA and CDR2 FQGNSA come from the germline V gene. V lost 5 bases, J lost 5 bases, and 7 bases stayed unmatched. The CDR3 coding sequence is TGTGCCAGCAGCCCTTACAGGGGGTGGACTGAAGCTTTCTTT. This translates into CASSPYRGWTEAFF.

V is TRBV28 and J is TRBJ2-7; D possibly corresponds to TRBD1 (5 bases). V shed 5 bases and J shed 4 bases, with 18 bases lying between them. The CDR3 totals 15 residues. Germline CDR1 and CDR2: MDHEN and SYDVKM. CDR3 amino acids: CASSRPQGSGYEQYF. The CDR3 bases are TGTGCCAGCAGTCGGCCTCAGGGATCTGGGTACGAGCAGTACTTC.

In nucleotides, the CDR3 is TGCAGTGCTAGAGGCACAGGGGTCAGAGAGCAGTTCTTC. Translated, it gives CSARGTGVREQFF. The chain has TRBV20-1 and TRBJ2-1, with 7 bases identical to TRBD1. Germline V CDR1 and CDR2: DFQATT, SNEGSKA (reference sequence). Trimming took 1 base from V and 10 from J; bases not matched to a gene: 7. This CDR3 contains 13 residues.

This clonotype has at least ten counts. The chain uses TRBV12-3 or TRBV12-4 and TRBJ1-6, with D uncertain. There are 15 residues in the CDR3. Trimming cost V 3 bases and J 3 bases, with 9 bases left between them. CDR3 sequence reads: CASSFRGDYNSPLHF. The CDR3 DNA follows: TGTGCCAGCAGTTTTCGGGGTGACTATAATTCACCCCTCCACTTT.

This clonotype was seen only a few times. The chain is built from TRBV19 and TRBJ1-1; the D is unclear. The CDR3 covers 12 residues. V was pared by 8 bases and J by 3 bases, with 10 bases between. Germline lookup yields CDR1 LNHDA and CDR2 SQIVND (reference sequence). The DNA for the CDR3 is TGTGCCAGTGGGGTTGGACACACTGAAGCTTTCTTT. It codes for CASGVGHTEAFF.

This clonotype occurred many times. CDR3 loop: CSVVEFDNEQFF. CDR3 nucleotides: TGCAGCGTTGTTGAGTTCGACAATGAGCAGTTCTTC. The V call is TRBV29-1, the J call TRBJ2-1; D remains unclear. The CDR3 totals 12 residues. The V gene lost 4 bases and the J gene lost 5 bases, with 9 bases spanning the gap. Germline lookup yields CDR1 SQVTM and CDR2 ANQGSEA.